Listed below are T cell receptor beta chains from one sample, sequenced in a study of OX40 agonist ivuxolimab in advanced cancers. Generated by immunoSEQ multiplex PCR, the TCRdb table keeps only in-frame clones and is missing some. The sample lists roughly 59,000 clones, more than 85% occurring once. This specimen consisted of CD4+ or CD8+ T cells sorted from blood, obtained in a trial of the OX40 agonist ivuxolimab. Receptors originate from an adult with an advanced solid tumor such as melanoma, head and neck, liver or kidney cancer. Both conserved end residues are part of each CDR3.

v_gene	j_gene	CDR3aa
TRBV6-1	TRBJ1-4	CASTNRVEEKLFF
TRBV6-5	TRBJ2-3	CASSYGGGGSDTQYF
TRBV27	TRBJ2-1	CASSFLVGLAGGGYNEQFF
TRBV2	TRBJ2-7	CASTIAYEQYF
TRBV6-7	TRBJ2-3	CASSYSSSGGCTDTQYF
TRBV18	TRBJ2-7	CASSPLDNSYEQYF
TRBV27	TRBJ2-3	CASSLGTVRADTQYF
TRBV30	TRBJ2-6	CAWRVSLYSGANVLTF
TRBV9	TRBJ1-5	CASSVHSSNQPQHF
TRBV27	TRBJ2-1	CASSSPTGEQFF
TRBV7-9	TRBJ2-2	CASSPRVSTGELFF
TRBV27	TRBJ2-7	CASSPIQGEYEQYF
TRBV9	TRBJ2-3	CASSASGSTDTQYF
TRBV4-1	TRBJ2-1	CASSQDSGGAYNEQFF
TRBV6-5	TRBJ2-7	CASTGAYEQYF
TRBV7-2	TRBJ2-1	CASSSGSYNEQFF
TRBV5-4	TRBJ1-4	CASSFSGSVNEKLFF
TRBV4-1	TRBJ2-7	CASSHTQVGSYEQYF
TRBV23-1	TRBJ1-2	CASSRPGVAGISYGYTF
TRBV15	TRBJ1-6	CATSRTNPGTVNSPLHF
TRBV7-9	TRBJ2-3	CASSLASGGALTDTQYF
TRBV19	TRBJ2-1	CASSYDSYNEQFF
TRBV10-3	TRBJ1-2	CAISEWTEYNGYTF
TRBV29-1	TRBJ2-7	CSVERGEFYEQYF
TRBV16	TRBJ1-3	CASSQSRDSSGNTIYF
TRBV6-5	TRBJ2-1	CASSYSLAGGNNEQFF